The table lists the clone carrying this T cell receptor (beta chain) with many counts. The antigen is unknown. The CDR3 length is 14 residues. V dropped 2 bases and J dropped 1 base, with 8 bases sitting between them. CDR1 is MNHNS and CDR2 is SASEGT in the germline V gene. For TCR beta, libraries came from iRepertoire HTBI primers and Arm-PCR of CDR3 regions. TCRdb independently ran MiXCR on the multiplex PCR reads; one entry per CDR3 protein. The table has fewer than 650,000 distinct CDR3 sequences, roughly 15% seen once. This sample's time point: newly diagnosed GD, antithyroid drugs for less than 3 months. Extracted RNA from PBMCs served as the source of the TCR library. The data were taken from a study of regulatory T cells in long-lasting Graves disease. Overall study: Antithyroid drugs had been taken under 3 months by newly diagnosed Graves' patients. Study-level findings and limits: No thyroid tissue was studied; the work used peripheral blood only.

The same data also went into a second study, on T cells in Graves' hyperthyroidism and ophthalmopathy. That paper adds: A first-round RT-PCR of the TCR CDR3 used the HTBI primer set.

The receptor was derived from a woman aged 25 to 39 with Graves disease. Sequencing was performed on peripheral blood mononuclear cells (PBMCs), taken at new diagnosis, from a patient treated with antithyroid drugs. The chain has TRBV6-1 and TRBJ2-5, with D perhaps TRBD1 or TRBD2 (5 bases each). The CDR3 DNA follows: TGTGCCAGCAGTGAATCCGGGGCCCAAGAGACCCAGTACTTC. Translated: CASSESGAQETQYF.